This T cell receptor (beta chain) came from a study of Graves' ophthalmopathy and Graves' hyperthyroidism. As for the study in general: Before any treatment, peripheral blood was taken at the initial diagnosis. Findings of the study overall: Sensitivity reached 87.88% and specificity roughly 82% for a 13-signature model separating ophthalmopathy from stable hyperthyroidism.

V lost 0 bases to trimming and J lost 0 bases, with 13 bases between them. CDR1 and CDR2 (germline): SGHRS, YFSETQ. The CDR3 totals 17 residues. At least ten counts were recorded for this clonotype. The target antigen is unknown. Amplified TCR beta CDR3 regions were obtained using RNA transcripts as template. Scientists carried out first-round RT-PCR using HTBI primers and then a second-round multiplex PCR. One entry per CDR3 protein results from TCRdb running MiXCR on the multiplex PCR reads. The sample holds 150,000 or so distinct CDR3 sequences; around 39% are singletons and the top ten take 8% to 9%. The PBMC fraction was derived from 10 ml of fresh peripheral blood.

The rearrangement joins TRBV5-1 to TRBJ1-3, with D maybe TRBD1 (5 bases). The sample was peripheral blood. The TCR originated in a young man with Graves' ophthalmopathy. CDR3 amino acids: CASSLATSGSSGNTIYF. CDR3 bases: TGCGCCAGCAGCTTGGCCACATCAGGGAGCTCTGGAAACACCATATATTTT.